Presented here are 5 T cell receptor beta chains from one specimen sequenced in a study of post-analysis software for immune sequencing data. Study-wide findings and caveats: Elevated frequency relative to controls characterized a handful of TRBV segments in patients, TRBV5-6, TRBV5-1 and TRBV20-1 among them.

Every TCR beta cDNA library bore unique molecular identifiers. TCRdb called the PCR reads again in MiXCR, with one record for every CDR3 protein. The repertoire holds hundreds of thousands of distinct CDR3 sequences, with approximately 53% as singletons. These receptors have no identified antigens. Sequencing was performed on blood. The receptors were gathered from a girl between 5 and 17 years old with multiple sclerosis.

The CDR3 region is CASSLESPNTGELFF. The CDR3 DNA is TGTGCCAGCAGTTTAGAAAGCCCGAACACCGGGGAGCTGTTTTTT. This chain connects TRBV12-3 or TRBV12-4 to TRBJ2-2; D is ambiguous. Deletions cut 1 base from V and 0 bases from J, with 6 bases between. The CDR3 has 15 amino acids.

The chain recombines TRBV5-1 with TRBJ2-3, with TRBD2 as a possible D gene (6 bases). CDR3 length: 15 residues. CDR1 is SGHRS, CDR2 YFSETQ, per germline. V shed 2 bases and J shed 6 bases, with 16 bases lying between them. The CDR3 bases are TGCGCCAGCAGCTTCCAGGGAGGCAGGGTGGATACGCAGTATTTT. Translation: CASSFQGGRVDTQYF.

The chain combines TRBV7-2 with TRBJ2-7, with no clear D. The ends were cut back, 6 bases at V and 4 bases at J, with 16 bases in the middle. Germline loops: CDR1 SGHTA, CDR2 FQGNSA. The CDR3 extends over 14 amino acids. In nucleotides, the CDR3 is TGTGCCAGCAGAATAACTGCCAGGCATTACGAGCAGTACTTC. This translates into CASRITARHYEQYF.

This chain connects TRBV7-6 to TRBJ2-1; D possibly corresponds to TRBD1 (6 bases). CDR1 and CDR2 from the germline V gene are SGHVS and FNYEAQ. Trimming removed 3 bases from V and 3 bases from J, with 12 bases in between. The CDR3 spans 15 residues. The CDR3 DNA reads TGTGCCAGCAGCTTCACAGGGTCGGGCTACAATGAGCAGTTCTTC. Translating it yields CASSFTGSGYNEQFF.

The V gene is TRBV5-1, the J gene TRBJ1-1; tentatively, D is TRBD1 (5 bases). V lost 2 bases to trimming and J lost 0 bases, with 8 bases between them. The germline V gene has CDR1 SGHRS and CDR2 YFSETQ. The CDR3 is 14 amino acids. CDR3 nucleotide sequence: TGCGCCAGCAGCTTTGGGACTCTGAACACTGAAGCTTTCTTT. Amino acid sequence: CASSFGTLNTEAFF.